This is a list of T cell receptor beta chains from one sample in a study of shared clonotypes between healthy human individuals. Using immunoSEQ multiplex PCR, the repertoire was profiled, and TCRdb retains in-frame clones only, with some absent. The profile covers roughly 300,000 clones, with more than 75% appearing a single time and around 15% taken by the ten largest. The specimen sequenced was memory CD8+ T cells sorted from blood. These receptors originate from a man younger than 35 in good health. Both conserved end residues are part of each CDR3. The D gene is left open where the match is weak. Some rows mark clone size as missing; the rest say once, few, many or name a class of expanded clone.

abundance: -
d_gene: -
j_gene: TRBJ1-5
v_gene: TRBV10-3
CDR3nt: TGTGCCATCAGTGTTTCGAGTAGCAATCAGCCCCAGCATTTT
CDR3aa: CAISVSSSNQPQHF

abundance: -
d_gene: -
j_gene: TRBJ1-1
v_gene: TRBV5-1
CDR3nt: TGCGCCAGCAGCTTGGCCTCTCTCCGGAACACTGAAGCTTTCTTT
CDR3aa: CASSLASLRNTEAFF

abundance: -
d_gene: TRBD2
j_gene: TRBJ2-1
v_gene: TRBV7-8
CDR3nt: TGTGCCAGCAGCCTTAGGGCCCCTAGCGGGGGATACAATGAGCAGTTCTTC
CDR3aa: CASSLRAPSGGYNEQFF

abundance: -
d_gene: -
j_gene: TRBJ1-1
v_gene: TRBV4-1
CDR3nt: TGCGCCAGCAGCCAATCTCAGGGAATCGGGAACACTGAAGCTTTCTTT
CDR3aa: CASSQSQGIGNTEAFF

abundance: -
d_gene: -
j_gene: TRBJ1-1
v_gene: TRBV30
CDR3nt: TGTGCCTGGAGTGCTTCGTACACTGAAGCTTTCTTT
CDR3aa: CAWSASYTEAFF

abundance: few
d_gene: TRBD1
j_gene: TRBJ1-4
v_gene: TRBV27
CDR3nt: TGTGCCAGCAGCTTGGGGGGACAGGGGAAACTGTTTTTT
CDR3aa: CASSLGGQGKLFF

abundance: -
d_gene: -
j_gene: TRBJ1-1
v_gene: TRBV7-9
CDR3nt: TGTGCCAGCAGCTTCCCCGTCTGGCAAGCTTTCTTT
CDR3aa: CASSFPVWQAFF

abundance: -
d_gene: TRBD1
j_gene: TRBJ2-1
v_gene: TRBV2
CDR3nt: TGTGCCAGCAGGTACGGGACAGTCCAAGACAATGAGCAGTTCTTC
CDR3aa: CASRYGTVQDNEQFF

abundance: -
d_gene: TRBD1
j_gene: TRBJ1-5
v_gene: TRBV4-1
CDR3nt: TGCGCCAGCAGCCAAGATCGGGGGACAGGGAGCCAGCCCCAGCATTTT
CDR3aa: CASSQDRGTGSQPQHF

abundance: -
d_gene: -
j_gene: TRBJ2-5
v_gene: TRBV29-1
CDR3nt: TGCAGCGTTGAACTAGCAGGGGATCAGGCAGAGACCCAGTACTTC
CDR3aa: CSVELAGDQAETQYF

abundance: -
d_gene: -
j_gene: TRBJ2-1
v_gene: TRBV6-6
CDR3nt: TGTGCCAGCAGTTACTCGCTAGGGCAGGGGGGCAGTGAGCAGTTCTTC
CDR3aa: CASSYSLGQGGSEQFF

abundance: -
d_gene: -
j_gene: TRBJ2-7
v_gene: TRBV30
CDR3nt: TGTGCCTGGAGAACGGACAGCTACGAGCAGTACTTC
CDR3aa: CAWRTDSYEQYF

abundance: -
d_gene: TRBD2
j_gene: TRBJ2-5
v_gene: TRBV6-5
CDR3nt: TGTGCCACCCAACCGAGCGGGATACAAGAGACCCAGTACTTC
CDR3aa: CATQPSGIQETQYF

abundance: few
d_gene: TRBD1
j_gene: TRBJ1-1
v_gene: TRBV7-9
CDR3nt: TGTGCCAGCAGCTTAGTAGGCGGGACAGAGAACACTGAAGCTTTCTTT
CDR3aa: CASSLVGGTENTEAFF

abundance: -
d_gene: -
j_gene: TRBJ1-4
v_gene: TRBV4-3
CDR3nt: TGCGCCAGCAGCCAGGAGGGCGGGCATGAAAAACTGTTTTTT
CDR3aa: CASSQEGGHEKLFF

abundance: -
d_gene: -
j_gene: TRBJ2-1
v_gene: TRBV27
CDR3nt: TGTGCCAGCGGTTTTAACAATGAGCAGTTCTTC
CDR3aa: CASGFNNEQFF

abundance: -
d_gene: -
j_gene: TRBJ1-1
v_gene: TRBV4-2
CDR3nt: TGTGCCAGCAGCCAAGACAGGAACACTGAAGCTTTCTTT
CDR3aa: CASSQDRNTEAFF

abundance: -
d_gene: TRBD1
j_gene: TRBJ1-1
v_gene: TRBV2
CDR3nt: TGTGCCAGCAGTGAAGCGACAGGGTCTGAAGCTTTCTTT
CDR3aa: CASSEATGSEAFF